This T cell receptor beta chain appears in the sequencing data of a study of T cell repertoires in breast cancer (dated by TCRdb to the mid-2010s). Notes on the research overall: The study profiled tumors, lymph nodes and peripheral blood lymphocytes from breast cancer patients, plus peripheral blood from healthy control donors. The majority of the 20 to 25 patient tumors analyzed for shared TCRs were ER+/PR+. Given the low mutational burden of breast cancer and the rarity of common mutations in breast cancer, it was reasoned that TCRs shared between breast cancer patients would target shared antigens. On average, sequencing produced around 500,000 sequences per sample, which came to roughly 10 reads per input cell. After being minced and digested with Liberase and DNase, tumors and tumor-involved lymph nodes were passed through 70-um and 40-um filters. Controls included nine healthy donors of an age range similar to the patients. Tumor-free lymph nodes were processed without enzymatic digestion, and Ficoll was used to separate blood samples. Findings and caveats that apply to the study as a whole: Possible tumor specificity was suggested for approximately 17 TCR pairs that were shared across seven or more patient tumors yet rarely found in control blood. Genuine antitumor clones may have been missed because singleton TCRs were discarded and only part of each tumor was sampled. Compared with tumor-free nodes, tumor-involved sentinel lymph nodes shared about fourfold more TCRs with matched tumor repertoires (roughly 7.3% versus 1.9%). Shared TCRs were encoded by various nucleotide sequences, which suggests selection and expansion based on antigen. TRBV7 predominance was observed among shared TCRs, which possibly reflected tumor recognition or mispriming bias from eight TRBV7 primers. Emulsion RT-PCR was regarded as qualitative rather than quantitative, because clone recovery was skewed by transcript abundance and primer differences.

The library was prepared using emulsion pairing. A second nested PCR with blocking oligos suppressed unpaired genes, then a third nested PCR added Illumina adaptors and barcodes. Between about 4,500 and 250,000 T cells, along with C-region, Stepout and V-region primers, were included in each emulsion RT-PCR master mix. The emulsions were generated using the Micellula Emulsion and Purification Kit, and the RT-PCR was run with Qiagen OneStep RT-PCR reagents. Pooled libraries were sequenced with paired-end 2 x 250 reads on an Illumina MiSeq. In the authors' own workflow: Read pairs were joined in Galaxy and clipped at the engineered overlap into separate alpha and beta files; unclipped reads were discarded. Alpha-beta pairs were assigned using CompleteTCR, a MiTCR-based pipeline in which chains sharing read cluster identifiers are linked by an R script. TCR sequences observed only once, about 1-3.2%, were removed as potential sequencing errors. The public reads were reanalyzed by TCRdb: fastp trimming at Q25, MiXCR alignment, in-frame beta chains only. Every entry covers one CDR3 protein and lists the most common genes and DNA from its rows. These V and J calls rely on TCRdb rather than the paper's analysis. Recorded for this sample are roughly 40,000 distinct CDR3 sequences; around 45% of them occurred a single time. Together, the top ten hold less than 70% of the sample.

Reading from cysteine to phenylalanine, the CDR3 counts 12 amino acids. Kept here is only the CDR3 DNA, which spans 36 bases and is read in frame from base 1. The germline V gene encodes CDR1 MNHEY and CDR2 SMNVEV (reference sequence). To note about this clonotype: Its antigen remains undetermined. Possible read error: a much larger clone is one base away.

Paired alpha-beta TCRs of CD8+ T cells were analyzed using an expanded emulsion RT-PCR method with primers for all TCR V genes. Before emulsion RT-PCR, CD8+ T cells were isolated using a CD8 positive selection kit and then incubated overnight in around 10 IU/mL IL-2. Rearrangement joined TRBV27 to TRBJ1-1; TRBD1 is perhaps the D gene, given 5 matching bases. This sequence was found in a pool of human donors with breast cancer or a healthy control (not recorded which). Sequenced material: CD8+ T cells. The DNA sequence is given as TGTACCAGCAGTTCGGGGGGACTTGAAGCTTTCTTT. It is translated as CTSSSGGLEAFF.